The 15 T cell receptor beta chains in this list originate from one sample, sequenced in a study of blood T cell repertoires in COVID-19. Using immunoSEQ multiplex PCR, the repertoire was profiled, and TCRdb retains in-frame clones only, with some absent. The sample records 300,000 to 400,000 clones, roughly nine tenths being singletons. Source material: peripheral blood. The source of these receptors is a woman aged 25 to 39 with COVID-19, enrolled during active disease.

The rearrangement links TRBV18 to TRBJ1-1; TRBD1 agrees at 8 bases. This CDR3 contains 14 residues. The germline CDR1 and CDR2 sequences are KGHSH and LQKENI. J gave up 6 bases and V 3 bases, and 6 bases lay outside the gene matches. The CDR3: CASSPSGQGPEAFF. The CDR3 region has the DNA TGTGCCAGCTCACCCTCAGGACAGGGACCTGAAGCTTTCTTT. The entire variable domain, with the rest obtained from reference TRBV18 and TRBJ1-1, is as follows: NAGVMQNPRHLVRRRGQEARLRCSPMKGHSHVYWYRQLPEEGLKFMVYLQKENIIDESGMPKERFSAEFPKEGPSILRIQQVVRGDSAAYFCASSPSGQGPEAFFGQGTRLTVV.

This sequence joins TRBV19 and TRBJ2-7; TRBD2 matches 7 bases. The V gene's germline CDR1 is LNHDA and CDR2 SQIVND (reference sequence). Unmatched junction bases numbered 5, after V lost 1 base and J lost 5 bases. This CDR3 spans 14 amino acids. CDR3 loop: CASSIVGGSNEQYF. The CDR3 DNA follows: TGTGCCAGTAGTATAGTTGGCGGGAGTAACGAGCAGTACTTC. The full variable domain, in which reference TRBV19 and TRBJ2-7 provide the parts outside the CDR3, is DGGITQSPKYLFRKEGQNVTLSCEQNLNHDAMYWYRQDPGQGLRLIYYSQIVNDFQKGDIAEGYSVSREKKESFPLTVTSAQKNPTAFYLCASSIVGGSNEQYFGPGTRLTVT.

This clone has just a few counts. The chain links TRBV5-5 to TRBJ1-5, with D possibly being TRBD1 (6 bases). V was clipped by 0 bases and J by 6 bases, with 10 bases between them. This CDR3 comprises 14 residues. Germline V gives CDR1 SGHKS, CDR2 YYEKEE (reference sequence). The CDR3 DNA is TGTGCCAGCAGCTTGGCAGGGGAAGGTCAGCCCCAGCATTTT. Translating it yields CASSLAGEGQPQHF.

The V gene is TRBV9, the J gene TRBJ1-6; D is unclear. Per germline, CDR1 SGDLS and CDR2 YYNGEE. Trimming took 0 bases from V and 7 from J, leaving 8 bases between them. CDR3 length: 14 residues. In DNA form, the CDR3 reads TGTGCCAGCAGCGTAGAAACGGGGAATTCACCCCTCCACTTT. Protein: CASSVETGNSPLHF.

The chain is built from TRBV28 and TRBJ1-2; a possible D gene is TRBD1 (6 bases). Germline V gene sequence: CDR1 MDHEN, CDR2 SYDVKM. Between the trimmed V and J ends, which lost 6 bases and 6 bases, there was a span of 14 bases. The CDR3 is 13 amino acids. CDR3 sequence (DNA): TGTGCCAGCAGGGGGGCAGGGAGGGATGGCTACACCTTC. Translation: CASRGAGRDGYTF.

The CDR3 DNA reads as TGTGCCAGCAGCTTAGGTGACAGGGTCGGTCAGCCCCAGCATTTT. Translating it yields CASSLGDRVGQPQHF. This rearrangement joins TRBV7-2 to TRBJ1-5, with 7 bases aligning to TRBD1. Germline CDR1 is SGHTA and CDR2 is FQGNSA. The ends lost 1 base at V and 6 bases at J; junction bases unmatched: 6. The CDR3 is 15 residues long.

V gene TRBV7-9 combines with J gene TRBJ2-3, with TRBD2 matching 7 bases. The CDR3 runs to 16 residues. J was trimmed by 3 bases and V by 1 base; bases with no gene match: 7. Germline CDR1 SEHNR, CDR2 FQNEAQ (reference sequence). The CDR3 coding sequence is TGTGCCAGCAGCTTAGGGGAGTTGCGGGAGACAGATACGCAGTATTTT. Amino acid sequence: CASSLGELRETDTQYF.

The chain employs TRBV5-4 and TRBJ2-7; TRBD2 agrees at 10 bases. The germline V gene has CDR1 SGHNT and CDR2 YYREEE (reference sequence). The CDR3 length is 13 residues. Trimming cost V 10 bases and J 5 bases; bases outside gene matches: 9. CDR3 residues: CAGGLAGVNEQYF. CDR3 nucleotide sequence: TGTGCCGGTGGCCTAGCGGGAGTGAACGAGCAGTACTTC.

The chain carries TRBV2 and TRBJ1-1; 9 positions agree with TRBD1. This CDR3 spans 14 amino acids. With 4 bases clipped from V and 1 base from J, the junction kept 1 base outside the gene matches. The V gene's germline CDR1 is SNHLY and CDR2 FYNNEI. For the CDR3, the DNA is TGTGCCAGCAGTGCGGGACAGGGGAACACTGAAGCTTTCTTT. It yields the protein CASSAGQGNTEAFF.

The chain's CDR3 is CAWTWTGGSYNSPLHF. Here the CDR3 DNA reads TGTGCCTGGACTTGGACAGGCGGCTCCTATAATTCACCCCTCCACTTT. The chain combines TRBV30 with TRBJ1-6; 7 nucleotides match TRBD1. The CDR3 spans 16 residues. Germline CDR1 reads GTSNPN; CDR2 reads SVGIG (reference sequence). The V gene end was trimmed by 4 bases and the J gene end by 0 bases; junction bases not matched to a gene: 6.

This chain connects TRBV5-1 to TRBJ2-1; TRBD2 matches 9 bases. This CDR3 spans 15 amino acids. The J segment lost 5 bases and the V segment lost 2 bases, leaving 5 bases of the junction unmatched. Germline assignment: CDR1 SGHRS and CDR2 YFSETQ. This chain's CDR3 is CASSFTVAGDNEQFF. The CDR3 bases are TGCGCCAGCAGCTTTACTGTAGCGGGAGACAATGAGCAGTTCTTC.

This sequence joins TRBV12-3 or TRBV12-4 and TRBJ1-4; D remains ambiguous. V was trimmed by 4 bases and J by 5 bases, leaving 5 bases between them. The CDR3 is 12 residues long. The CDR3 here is CASSSRNEKLFF. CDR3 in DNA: TGTGCCAGCAGTTCCCGGAATGAAAAACTGTTTTTT.

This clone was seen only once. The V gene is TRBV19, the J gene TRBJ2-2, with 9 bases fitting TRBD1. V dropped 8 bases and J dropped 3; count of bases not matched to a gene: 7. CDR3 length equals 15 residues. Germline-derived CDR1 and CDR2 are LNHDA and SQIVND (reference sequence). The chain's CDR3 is CASQPGTGYTGELFF. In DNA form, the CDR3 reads TGTGCCAGTCAGCCCGGGACAGGGTACACCGGGGAGCTGTTTTTT.

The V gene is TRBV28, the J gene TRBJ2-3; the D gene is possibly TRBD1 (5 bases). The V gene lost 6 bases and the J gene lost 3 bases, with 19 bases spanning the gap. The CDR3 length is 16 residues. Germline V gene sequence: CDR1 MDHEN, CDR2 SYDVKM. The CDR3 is CASSLVPRVVTDTQYF. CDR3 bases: TGTGCCAGCAGCCTAGTCCCCAGGGTAGTAACAGATACGCAGTATTTT.

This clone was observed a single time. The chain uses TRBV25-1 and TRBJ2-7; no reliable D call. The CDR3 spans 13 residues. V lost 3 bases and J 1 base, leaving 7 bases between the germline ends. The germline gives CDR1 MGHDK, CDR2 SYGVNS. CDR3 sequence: CASSDPRSYEQYF. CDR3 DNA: TGTGCCAGCAGTGATCCCAGATCCTACGAGCAGTACTTC.